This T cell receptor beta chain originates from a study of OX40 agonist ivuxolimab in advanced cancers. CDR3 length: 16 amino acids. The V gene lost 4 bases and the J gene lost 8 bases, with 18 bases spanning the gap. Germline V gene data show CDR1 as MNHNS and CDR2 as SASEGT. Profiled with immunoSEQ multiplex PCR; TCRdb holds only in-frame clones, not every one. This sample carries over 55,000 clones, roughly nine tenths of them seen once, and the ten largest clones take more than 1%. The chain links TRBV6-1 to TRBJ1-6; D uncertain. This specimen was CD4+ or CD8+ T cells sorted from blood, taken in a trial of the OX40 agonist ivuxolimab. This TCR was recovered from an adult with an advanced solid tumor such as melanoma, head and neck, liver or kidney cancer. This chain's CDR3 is CASSAFYGRRYSPLHF. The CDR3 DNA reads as TGTGCCAGCAGTGCCTTCTACGGGAGGCGGTATTCACCCCTCCACTTT.